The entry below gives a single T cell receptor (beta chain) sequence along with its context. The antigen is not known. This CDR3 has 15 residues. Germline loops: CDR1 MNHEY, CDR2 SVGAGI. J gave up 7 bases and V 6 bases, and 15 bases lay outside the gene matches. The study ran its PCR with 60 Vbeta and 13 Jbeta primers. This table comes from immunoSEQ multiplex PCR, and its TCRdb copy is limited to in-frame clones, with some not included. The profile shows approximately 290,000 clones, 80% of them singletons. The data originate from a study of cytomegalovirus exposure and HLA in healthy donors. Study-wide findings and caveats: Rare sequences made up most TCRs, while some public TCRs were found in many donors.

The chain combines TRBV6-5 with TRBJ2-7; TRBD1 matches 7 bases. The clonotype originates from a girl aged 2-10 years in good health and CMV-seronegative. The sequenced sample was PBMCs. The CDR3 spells CASRPGTEAQREQYF. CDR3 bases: TGTGCCAGCAGGCCCGGGACAGAAGCCCAACGAGAGCAGTACTTC.